These 4 T cell receptor beta chains came from one sample sequenced in a study of T cells expressing NK-cell markers. Following a re-call of the 5' RACE reads, TCRdb has one entry per CDR3 protein and lacks DNA. This sample's clone table lists a few hundred thousand distinct CDR3 sequences. The material sequenced was blood T cells: a sorted CD56 or NKG2C T cell subset, CD4+ or CD8+ T cells, or bulk PBMC T cells (not recorded which). The receptors derive from a man aged 18-70 years in good health.

This chain uses TRBV5-6 with TRBJ1-5; with no DNA, the TCRdb D assignment of TRBD1 cannot be verified. This CDR3 has 15 amino acids. The germline gives CDR1 SGHDT, CDR2 YYEEEE. This CDR3 is CASSFYEGINQPQHF.

The chain combines TRBV12-3 or TRBV12-4 with TRBJ1-1; the TCRdb D gene call, TRBD1, has no DNA to confirm it. The CDR3 covers 13 residues. The CDR3 region is CASFRGESTEAFF.

J is TRBJ2-1 and V is TRBV12-3 or TRBV12-4; with no DNA, the TCRdb D assignment of TRBD1 cannot be verified. CDR3 size: 14 residues. The CDR3 spells CASSLALVGGEQFF.

The CDR3 loop is CSVSGQGMMKTQYF. The chain recombines TRBV29-1 with TRBJ2-5; lacking DNA, the TRBD1 call made by TCRdb goes unchecked. This CDR3 is built from 14 residues. The V gene's germline CDR1 is SQVTM and CDR2 ANQGSEA.